These T cell receptor beta chains were read from a single sample in a study of response to subunit inactivated influenza vaccine. TCRdb passed the RT-PCR reads through MiXCR, listing each CDR3 protein once. The sample has around 580,000 distinct CDR3 sequences, 11% to 15% seen once. The sample in question was PBMCs from blood, obtained 11 to 12 days after vaccination. The receptors were sampled from a man aged 50-59 years who received an inactivated influenza vaccine. Each CDR3 is given with its conserved first and last residue. The D gene is left open where the match is weak. The size of a clone is reported for some rows only, either as once, few or many, or as a class for expanded clones.

cdr3_nt: TGTGCCAGTAGGGAGGCGGGAGTCTACGAGCAGTACTTC
cdr3_aa: CASREAGVYEQYF
clone_size: .
j_call: TRBJ2-7
d_call: TRBD2
v_call: TRBV19

cdr3_nt: TGCAGTGCTATCCAGCCCACCGACGATACGCAGTATTTT
cdr3_aa: CSAIQPTDDTQYF
clone_size: few
j_call: TRBJ2-3
d_call: .
v_call: TRBV20-1

cdr3_nt: TGTGCCAGCAGGGGGGACAGGCCTAATCAGCCCCAGCATTTT
cdr3_aa: CASRGDRPNQPQHF
clone_size: .
j_call: TRBJ1-5
d_call: TRBD1
v_call: TRBV2

cdr3_nt: TGCGCCAGCAGACCGGGGGGGGCAGATACGCAGTATTTT
cdr3_aa: CASRPGGADTQYF
clone_size: .
j_call: TRBJ2-3
d_call: TRBD2
v_call: TRBV10-1

cdr3_nt: TGTGCCACCTCTAGCCTAGATACGCAGTATTTT
cdr3_aa: CATSSLDTQYF
clone_size: few
j_call: TRBJ2-3
d_call: .
v_call: TRBV6-2/TRBV6-3

cdr3_nt: TGTGCCAGCAGCTTAGGGGGGCTAGCGGGGACCTCCTACGAGCAGTACTTC
cdr3_aa: CASSLGGLAGTSYEQYF
clone_size: .
j_call: TRBJ2-7
d_call: TRBD2
v_call: TRBV7-2

cdr3_nt: TGCGCCAGCAGACAAGGGATGTACACCACCGGGGAGCTGTTTTTT
cdr3_aa: CASRQGMYTTGELFF
clone_size: .
j_call: TRBJ2-2
d_call: .
v_call: TRBV4-1

cdr3_nt: TGCAGCGTTGGTGACCCTGGAGATACGCAGTATTTT
cdr3_aa: CSVGDPGDTQYF
clone_size: .
j_call: TRBJ2-3
d_call: .
v_call: TRBV29-1

cdr3_nt: TGTGCCAGCAGTTTACGCGCGGTCGGGGAGCTGTTTTTT
cdr3_aa: CASSLRAVGELFF
clone_size: .
j_call: TRBJ2-2
d_call: .
v_call: TRBV12-3/TRBV12-4

cdr3_nt: TGCAGTGCTAGAGATAAGGCAGGGTATCAAGGCGAGCAGTACTTC
cdr3_aa: CSARDKAGYQGEQYF
clone_size: .
j_call: TRBJ2-7
d_call: .
v_call: TRBV20-1

cdr3_nt: TGTGCCAGCAGTGCCCGACAACACAGTACGCAGTATTTT
cdr3_aa: CASSARQHSTQYF
clone_size: many
j_call: TRBJ2-3
d_call: .
v_call: TRBV12-3/TRBV12-4

cdr3_nt: TGTGCCAGCAGTGAAGTAGATACAGGGACCAGCACTGAAGCTTTCTTT
cdr3_aa: CASSEVDTGTSTEAFF
clone_size: few
j_call: TRBJ1-1
d_call: .
v_call: TRBV6-1

cdr3_nt: TGTGCCAGCAGCGTACAAGCGGGAGCCCAAGAGACCCAGTACTTC
cdr3_aa: CASSVQAGAQETQYF
clone_size: .
j_call: TRBJ2-5
d_call: TRBD2
v_call: TRBV9

cdr3_nt: TGTGCCAGCAGCCATACGGGACAGGGAGCCGGCTACACCTTC
cdr3_aa: CASSHTGQGAGYTF
clone_size: many
j_call: TRBJ1-2
d_call: TRBD1
v_call: TRBV3-1

cdr3_nt: TGTGCCAGCAGCGCCGAGACACGGACTAACACTGAAGCTTTCTTT
cdr3_aa: CASSAETRTNTEAFF
clone_size: few
j_call: TRBJ1-1
d_call: .
v_call: TRBV7-8

cdr3_nt: TGCAGCGTTGACCACTTCGGACTAGCGGGAGATACGCAGTATTTT
cdr3_aa: CSVDHFGLAGDTQYF
clone_size: many
j_call: TRBJ2-3
d_call: TRBD2
v_call: TRBV29-1

cdr3_nt: TGCGCCAGCAGCCCGACGGCGTTGAACACTGAAGCTTTCTTT
cdr3_aa: CASSPTALNTEAFF
clone_size: few
j_call: TRBJ1-1
d_call: .
v_call: TRBV5-1

cdr3_nt: TGCGCCAGCAGCCACGGACTAGCGGGAGGGCCGGGCACCGGGGAGCTGTTTTTT
cdr3_aa: CASSHGLAGGPGTGELFF
clone_size: .
j_call: TRBJ2-2
d_call: TRBD2
v_call: TRBV4-3

cdr3_nt: TGTGCCAGCAACGACTACAGGGTGATAAATGGCTACACCTTC
cdr3_aa: CASNDYRVINGYTF
clone_size: few
j_call: TRBJ1-2
d_call: .
v_call: TRBV5-6

cdr3_nt: TGCAGTGCTAGAGGGGTGTCAGGGGGCGCTTACAATGAGCAGTTCTTC
cdr3_aa: CSARGVSGGAYNEQFF
clone_size: .
j_call: TRBJ2-1
d_call: TRBD1
v_call: TRBV20-1

cdr3_nt: TGTGCCAGCAGCCCGTTGGGACAGGGGGGCGTTCAGCCCCAGCATTTT
cdr3_aa: CASSPLGQGGVQPQHF
clone_size: .
j_call: TRBJ1-5
d_call: TRBD1
v_call: TRBV11-2

cdr3_nt: TGCAGTGCTAGGGAAGAACGGCTAGCGGGAAGCGAGCAGTACTTC
cdr3_aa: CSAREERLAGSEQYF
clone_size: many
j_call: TRBJ2-7
d_call: TRBD2
v_call: TRBV20-1

cdr3_nt: TGTGCCAGCAGGAAGGAAGCCAAAAACATTCAGTACTTC
cdr3_aa: CASRKEAKNIQYF
clone_size: few
j_call: TRBJ2-4
d_call: .
v_call: TRBV12-3/TRBV12-4

cdr3_nt: TGTGCCAGCAGCTTAACCTATGGGGCAGCGCCGGAGACCCAGTACTTC
cdr3_aa: CASSLTYGAAPETQYF
clone_size: few
j_call: TRBJ2-5
d_call: .
v_call: TRBV11-2

cdr3_nt: TGTGCCAGCAACAGGGCCCCGGTGCGGTACGAGCAGTACTTC
cdr3_aa: CASNRAPVRYEQYF
clone_size: .
j_call: TRBJ2-7
d_call: .
v_call: TRBV28

cdr3_nt: TGTGCCATCAGTGGGACAGGATTACAAGAGACCCAGTACTTC
cdr3_aa: CAISGTGLQETQYF
clone_size: few
j_call: TRBJ2-5
d_call: TRBD1
v_call: TRBV10-3